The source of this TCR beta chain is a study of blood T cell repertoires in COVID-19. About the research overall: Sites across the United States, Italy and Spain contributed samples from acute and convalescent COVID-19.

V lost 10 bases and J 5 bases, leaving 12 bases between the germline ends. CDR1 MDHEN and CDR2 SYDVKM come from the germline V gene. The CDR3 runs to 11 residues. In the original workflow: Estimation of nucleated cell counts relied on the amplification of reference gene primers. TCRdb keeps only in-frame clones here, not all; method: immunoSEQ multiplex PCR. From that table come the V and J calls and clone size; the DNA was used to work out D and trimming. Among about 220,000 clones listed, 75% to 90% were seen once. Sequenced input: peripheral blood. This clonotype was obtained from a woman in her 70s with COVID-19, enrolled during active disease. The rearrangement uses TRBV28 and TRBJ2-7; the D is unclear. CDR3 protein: CATTIRDEQYF. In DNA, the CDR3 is TGTGCCACAACAATTCGGGACGAGCAGTACTTC.